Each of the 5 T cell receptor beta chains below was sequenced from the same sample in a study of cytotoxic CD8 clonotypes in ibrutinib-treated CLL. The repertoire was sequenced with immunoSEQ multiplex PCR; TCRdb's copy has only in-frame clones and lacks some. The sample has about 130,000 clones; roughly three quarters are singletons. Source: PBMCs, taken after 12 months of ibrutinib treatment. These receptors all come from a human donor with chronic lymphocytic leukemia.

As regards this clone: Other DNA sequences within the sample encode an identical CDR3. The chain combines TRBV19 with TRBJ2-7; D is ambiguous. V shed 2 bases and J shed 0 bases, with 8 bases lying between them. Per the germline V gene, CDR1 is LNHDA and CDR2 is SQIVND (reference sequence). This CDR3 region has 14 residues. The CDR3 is CASSIPGRSYEQYF. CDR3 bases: TGTGCCAGTAGTATACCCGGACGCTCCTACGAGCAGTACTTC.

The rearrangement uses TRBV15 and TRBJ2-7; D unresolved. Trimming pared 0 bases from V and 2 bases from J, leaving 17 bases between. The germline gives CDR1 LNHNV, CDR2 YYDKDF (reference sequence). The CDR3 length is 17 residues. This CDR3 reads CATSRDIMGRKTYEQYF. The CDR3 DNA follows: TGTGCCACCAGCAGAGATATCATGGGCAGAAAGACCTACGAGCAGTACTTC.

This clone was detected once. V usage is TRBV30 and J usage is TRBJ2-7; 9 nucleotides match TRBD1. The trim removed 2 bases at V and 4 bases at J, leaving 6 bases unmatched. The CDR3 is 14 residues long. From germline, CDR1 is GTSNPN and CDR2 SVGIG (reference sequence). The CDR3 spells CAWSRTGEGYEQYF. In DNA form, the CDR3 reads TGTGCCTGGAGTAGGACAGGGGAGGGGTACGAGCAGTACTTC.

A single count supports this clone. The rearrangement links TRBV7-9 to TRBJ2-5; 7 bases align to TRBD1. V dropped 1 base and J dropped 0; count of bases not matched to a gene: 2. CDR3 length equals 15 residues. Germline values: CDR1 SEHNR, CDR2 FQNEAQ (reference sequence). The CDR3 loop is CASSLGGQNQETQYF. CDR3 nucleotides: TGTGCCAGCAGCTTAGGGGGACAGAACCAAGAGACCCAGTACTTC. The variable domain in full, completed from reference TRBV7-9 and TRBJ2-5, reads DTGVSQNPRHKITKRGQNVTFRCDPISEHNRLYWYRQTLGQGPEFLTYFQNEAQLEKSRLLSDRFSAERPKGSFSTLEIQRTEQGDSAMYLCASSLGGQNQETQYFGPGTRLLVL.

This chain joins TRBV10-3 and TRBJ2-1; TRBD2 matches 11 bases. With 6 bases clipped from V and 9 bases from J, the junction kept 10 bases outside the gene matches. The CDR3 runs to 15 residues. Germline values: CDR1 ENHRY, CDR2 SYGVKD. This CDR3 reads CAIRDSGREEGEQFF. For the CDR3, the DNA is TGTGCCATCAGGGATAGCGGGAGGGAGGAGGGTGAGCAGTTCTTC.